This T cell receptor beta chain is from a study of T-cell memory formation after mild COVID-19. Study observations and caveats: Later expanders leaned CD4+, whereas clones that contracted between day 15 and 85 were balanced CD4/CD8.

This clonotype was detected a few times. Antigen: not known. Germline V gene lookup returns CDR1 MGHRA and CDR2 YSYEKL. Trimming removed 1 base at V and 1 base at J, with 6 bases between. The CDR3 loop spans 14 amino acids. Via MiXCR, TCRdb re-called the 5' RACE reads, giving one row per CDR3 protein. The data contain about 440,000 distinct CDR3 sequences, around 19% of them singletons. This TCR came from an adult woman who had mild COVID-19 (a few samples of this study predate the infection). Cell type and time point are not known. The sequenced material came from PBMCs or a T cell subset sorted from them (not recorded which). This chain links TRBV4-1 with TRBJ2-3; no definite D call. In DNA, the CDR3 is TGCGCCAGCAGCCAAGTCTCAGGCACAGATACGCAGTATTTT. Translated, it gives CASSQVSGTDTQYF.